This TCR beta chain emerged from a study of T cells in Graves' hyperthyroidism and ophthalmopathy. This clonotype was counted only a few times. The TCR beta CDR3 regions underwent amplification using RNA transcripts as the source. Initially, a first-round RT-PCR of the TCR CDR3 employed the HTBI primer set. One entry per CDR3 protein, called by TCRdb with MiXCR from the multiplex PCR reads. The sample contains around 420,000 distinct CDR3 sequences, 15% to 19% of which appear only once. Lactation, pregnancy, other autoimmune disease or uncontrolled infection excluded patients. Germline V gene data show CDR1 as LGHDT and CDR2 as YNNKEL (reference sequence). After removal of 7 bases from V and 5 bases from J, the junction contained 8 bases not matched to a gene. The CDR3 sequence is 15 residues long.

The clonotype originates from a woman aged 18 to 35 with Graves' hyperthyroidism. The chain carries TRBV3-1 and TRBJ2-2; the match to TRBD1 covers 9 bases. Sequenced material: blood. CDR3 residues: CASTDRGRRTGELFF. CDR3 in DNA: TGTGCCAGCACGGACAGGGGAAGGAGGACCGGGGAGCTGTTTTTT.